Listed here is a single TCR beta chain. The entry originates in a study of blood T cell repertoires in COVID-19. In the study overall: Collection of acute and convalescent COVID-19 samples took place in the United States, Italy and Spain. Sources were T cells, B-cell-depleted T cells, or PBMCs; the material itself was cDNA or gDNA.

Repertoires were generated with immunoSEQ multiplex PCR, while TCRdb's copy carries only in-frame clones and drops some. The sample includes 24,000 or so clones, 80% to 90% of them seen just once. This CDR3 spans 16 amino acids. The germline V gene has CDR1 MNHEY and CDR2 SMNVEV (reference sequence). Trimming left V 6 bases short and J 7 bases short, with 19 bases between. The source is a woman older than 75 with active or convalescent COVID-19. The chain carries TRBV27 and TRBJ1-6; D gene unclear. Input material: peripheral blood. The CDR3 reads CASSPDPGARNSPLHF. For the CDR3, the DNA is TGTGCCAGCAGCCCCGACCCAGGCGCAAGGAATTCACCCCTCCACTTT.